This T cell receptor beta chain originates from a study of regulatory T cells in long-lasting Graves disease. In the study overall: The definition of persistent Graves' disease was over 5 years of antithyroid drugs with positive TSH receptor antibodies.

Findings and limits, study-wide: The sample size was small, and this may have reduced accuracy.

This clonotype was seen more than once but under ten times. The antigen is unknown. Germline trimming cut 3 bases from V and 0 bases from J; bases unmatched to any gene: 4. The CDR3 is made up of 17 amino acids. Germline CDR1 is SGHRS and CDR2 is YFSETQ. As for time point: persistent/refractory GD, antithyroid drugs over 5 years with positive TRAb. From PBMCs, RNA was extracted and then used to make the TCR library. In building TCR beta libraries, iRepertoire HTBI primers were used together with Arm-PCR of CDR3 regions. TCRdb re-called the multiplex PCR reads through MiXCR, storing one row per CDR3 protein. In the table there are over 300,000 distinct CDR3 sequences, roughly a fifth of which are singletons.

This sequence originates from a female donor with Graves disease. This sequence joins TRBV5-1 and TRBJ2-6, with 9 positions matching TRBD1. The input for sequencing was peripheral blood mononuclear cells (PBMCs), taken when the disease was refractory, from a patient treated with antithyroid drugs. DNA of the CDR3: TGCGCCAGCAGCTCACAGGGGGCCTACTCTGGGGCCAACGTCCTGACTTTC. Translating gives CASSSQGAYSGANVLTF.